This record concerns one T cell receptor beta chain sequence. This record belongs to a study of shared clonotypes between healthy human individuals. The CDR3 extends over 16 amino acids. Germline V CDR1 and CDR2: MGHRA, YSYEKL. Trimming took 7 bases from V and 4 from J; bases not matched to a gene: 10. Profiling relied on immunoSEQ multiplex PCR, and the TCRdb table lists in-frame clones only, not all of them. Among hundreds of thousands of clones, 80% to 90% were seen once, and the ten largest hold 15% to 20%. Sample: memory CD8+ T cells sorted from blood. Subset defined: CD45RO+ cells pooled with CCR7-negative TemRA cells. The receptor was derived from a man younger than 35 in good health. The rearrangement links TRBV4-1 to TRBJ2-1; TRBD2 matches 10 bases. The CDR3 bases are TGCGCCAGCAAGGGGTTGACTAGCGGGCCATACAATGAGCAGTTCTTC. Translation gives CASKGLTSGPYNEQFF.